The 2 T cell receptor beta chains presented below share a single source sample, sequenced in a study of CD8 T cells in Susac syndrome (dated by TCRdb to about 2019). The library came from the immunoSEQ multiplex PCR assay. RNA was extracted with the RNeasy kit and roughly 0.5 to 1 ug was reverse transcribed using random hexamers. Clones were called with MiXCR by TCRdb after fastp trimmed the public reads at Q25, and only in-frame beta chains were retained. Every entry covers one CDR3 protein and lists the most common genes and DNA from its rows. The sample yields about 120,000 distinct CDR3 sequences; less than 95% were counted once. About 0.12% of the sample is taken by the ten largest. The sequencing sample was made of CD8+ T cells from PBMCs. The source is a human donor in good health.

Details on this clonotype: A read error may produce the germline difference seen at one junction end. The chain links TRBV5-1 to TRBJ1-1; no reliable D call. The CDR3 totals 13 residues. Germline V gives CDR1 SGHRS, CDR2 YFSETQ. The CDR3 bases are TGTGCCAGCAGCTTAGAGGGGAACACTGAAGCTTTCTTT. Its translation: CASSLEGNTEAFF.

The rearrangement uses TRBV4-3 and TRBJ2-2, with TRBD2 matching 12 bases. The CDR3 loop spans 18 amino acids. Germline V gives CDR1 LGHNA, CDR2 YSLEER. Trimming took 1 base from V and 1 from J; bases not matched to a gene: 4. DNA of the CDR3: TGCGCCAGCAGCCAAGTAACTAGCGGGGGGTGGAACACCGGGGAGCTGTTTTTT. Protein: CASSQVTSGGWNTGELFF.